The T cell receptor (beta chain) described here comes from a study of beta chain features in type 1 diabetes. General observations from the study: Comparison showed that naive, central memory and Treg TCRB repertoires appeared more similar among patients than among healthy donors. Fewer insertions but more deletions were seen at VDJ junctions in type 1 diabetes patients. Resolution of whether HLA type affects TCRB rearrangement was not achieved here.

This CDR3 contains 16 residues. As every portion of the isolated RNA was reverse transcribed, the sequencing read expressed TCRB transcripts. Several million reads were obtained on average from naive, central memory and regulatory T cell samples. Sequencing used immunoSEQ multiplex PCR; TCRdb keeps in-frame clones, though not all of them. The table lists 200,000 to 250,000 clones, 9.6% of them singletons. A few counts support this clone. The antigen is unknown. What was sequenced was naive CD4+ T cells from blood. The J gene is TRBJ1-1, the V gene TRBV21-1; the D call in the table, TRBD1, was not verified against the DNA. TRBV21-1 is tagged as a pseudogene. This TCR came from a woman under 30 in good health. The CDR3 protein is CASSKTGFEMNTEAFF. In DNA, the CDR3 is TGTGCCAGCAGCAAGACAGGGTTTGAAATGAACACTGAAGCTTTCTTT.